These 20 T cell receptor beta chains came from one sample sequenced in a study of Graves' ophthalmopathy and Graves' hyperthyroidism. RNA served as the template for amplifying TCR beta CDR3 regions. The workflow started with a first-round RT-PCR run with HTBI primers and then moved on to a second-round multiplex PCR. TCRdb called the multiplex PCR reads again in MiXCR, with one record for every CDR3 protein. Of 170,000 or so distinct CDR3 sequences detected, approximately 38% appear once; the ten largest clones hold 4.5% to 6%. Sequenced sample: peripheral blood. The receptor set was obtained from a woman in her 40s with Graves' ophthalmopathy.

This clonotype was detected ten times or more. V and J are TRBV5-1 and TRBJ2-7, with D perhaps given as TRBD1 or TRBD2 (5 bases each). Between the trimmed V and J ends, which lost 10 bases and 5 bases, there was a span of 16 bases. The CDR3 spans 12 residues. Germline V gene sequence: CDR1 SGHRS, CDR2 YFSETQ. Written as DNA, the CDR3 is TGCGCCTCCAGCGGCCAGGGCCACGAGCAGTACTTC. It codes for CASSGQGHEQYF.

This clonotype has at least ten counts. This rearrangement joins TRBV27 to TRBJ1-1; D uncertain. The CDR3 has 16 amino acids. Looked up from germline, CDR1 is MNHEY and CDR2 is SMNVEV (reference sequence). V shed 0 bases and J shed 5 bases, with 16 bases lying between them. The chain's CDR3 is CASSLSARSIRTEAFF. CDR3 nucleotide sequence: TGTGCCAGCAGTTTATCCGCGCGAAGCATCCGGACTGAAGCTTTCTTT.

This clonotype was counted ten times or more. The chain employs TRBV28 and TRBJ1-5, with D perhaps matching TRBD1 (5 bases). Germline loops: CDR1 MDHEN, CDR2 SYDVKM. The CDR3 runs 16 residues. CDR3 region: CANQQEGQEIIKPQHF. The CDR3 DNA follows: TGTGCGAACCAGCAGGAGGGGCAGGAGATAATCAAGCCCCAGCATTTT.

The chain combines TRBV6-1 with TRBJ2-7; 9 bases line up with TRBD2. The germline V gene encodes CDR1 MNHNS and CDR2 SASEGT. The CDR3 spans 16 residues. V lost 6 bases to trimming and J lost 0 bases; unmatched junction nucleotides: 9. CDR3 loop: CASRKVAGAISYEQYF. CDR3 sequence (DNA): TGTGCCAGCAGGAAAGTAGCGGGGGCAATCTCCTACGAGCAGTACTTC.

This clonotype was found many times. The chain uses TRBV2 and TRBJ2-6; D is ambiguous. Germline CDR1 is SNHLY and CDR2 is FYNNEI. V was cut by 4 bases and J by 1 base, with 5 bases left in between. The CDR3 extends over 14 amino acids. CDR3 loop: CASSAVSGANVLTF. In DNA, the CDR3 is TGTGCCAGCAGTGCCGTGTCTGGGGCCAACGTCCTGACTTTC.

This clonotype showed up many times. This chain joins TRBV20-1 and TRBJ1-1; a possible D gene is TRBD1 (6 bases). The germline V gene encodes CDR1 DFQATT and CDR2 SNEGSKA (reference sequence). The CDR3 contains 14 residues. V was shortened by 3 bases and J by 3 bases, with 14 bases between the two germline ends. CDR3 in amino acids: CSARKGGGDTEAFF. The DNA of the CDR3 is TGCAGTGCTAGGAAAGGGGGTGGAGACACTGAAGCTTTCTTT.

In its sample, this clonotype was seen many times. The V and J genes are TRBV5-1 and TRBJ1-2, with TRBD1 identical over 11 bases. Per the germline V gene, CDR1 is SGHRS and CDR2 is YFSETQ. The CDR3 runs to 14 residues. V shed 5 bases and J 7 bases; nucleotides not matched to a gene: 7. This CDR3 reads CASRPGQGAAGYTF. DNA for the CDR3: TGCGCCAGCAGGCCTGGACAGGGGGCAGCTGGCTACACCTTC.

This chain's CDR3 is CASSYLIGWSTEAFF. CDR3 DNA sequence: TGTGCCAGCAGCTACCTGATCGGGTGGAGCACTGAAGCTTTCTTT. The chain uses TRBV7-8 and TRBJ1-1; D is ambiguous. The V gene's germline CDR1 is SGHVS and CDR2 FQNEAQ. This CDR3 contains 15 residues. Trimming stripped 4 bases from V and 4 bases from J, with 16 bases between.

The rearrangement joins TRBV20-1 to TRBJ2-7; D not certain. Germline CDR1 and CDR2: DFQATT and SNEGSKA (reference sequence). This CDR3 contains 13 residues. V dropped 2 bases and J dropped 2 bases, with 10 bases sitting between them. This chain's CDR3 is CSARSRAAYEQYF. The DNA of the CDR3 is TGCAGTGCTAGAAGTCGGGCCGCCTACGAGCAGTACTTC.

The CDR3 here is CASRPTGNQETQYF. The CDR3 nucleotides read TGTGCCAGCAGGCCGACAGGGAACCAAGAGACCCAGTACTTC. The rearrangement joins TRBV6-1 to TRBJ2-5; 7 nucleotides agree with TRBD1. V shed 6 bases, J shed 0 bases, and the junction held 4 bases outside the gene matches. This CDR3 is built from 14 residues. In germline, CDR1 is MNHNS, CDR2 SASEGT.

This clonotype has at least ten counts. This sequence joins TRBV12-3 or TRBV12-4 and TRBJ2-5; 9 bases are shared with TRBD2. The ends lost 4 bases at V and 4 bases at J; junction bases unmatched: 4. CDR3 length: 14 amino acids. In DNA, the CDR3 is TGTGCCAGCAGTTCCGCGGGAGGGTCAGAGACCCAGTACTTC. It is translated as CASSSAGGSETQYF.

There are many counts of this clonotype. This CDR3 is CASSWVHQETQYF. DNA for the CDR3: TGTGCCAGCAGCTGGGTACATCAAGAGACCCAGTACTTC. The rearrangement joins TRBV6-5 to TRBJ2-5, with D uncertain. This CDR3 is built from 13 residues. The V gene lost 6 bases and the J gene lost 2 bases, with 10 bases spanning the gap. CDR1 and CDR2 from the germline V gene are MNHEY and SVGAGI.

This clonotype was recorded at least ten times. The rearrangement uses TRBV10-3 and TRBJ2-2, with D hard to call. Looked up from germline, CDR1 is ENHRY and CDR2 is SYGVKD. Trimming cost V 0 bases and J 1 base, with 9 bases left between them. The CDR3 extends over 16 amino acids. This CDR3 reads CAISESGTGNTGELFF. Written as DNA, the CDR3 is TGTGCCATCAGTGAGTCCGGAACGGGGAACACCGGGGAGCTGTTTTTT.

This clonotype came up many times. The chain is built from TRBV10-3 and TRBJ2-7; 12 nucleotides agree with TRBD2. Germline V gene sequence: CDR1 ENHRY, CDR2 SYGVKD. J was trimmed by 7 bases and V by 9 bases; bases with no gene match: 10. The CDR3 is 14 amino acids. CDR3 nucleotides: TGTGCCATAAGGACTAGCGGGGACGATGGGGAGCAGTACTTC. The encoded protein is CAIRTSGDDGEQYF.

The chain is built from TRBV7-9 and TRBJ1-1; no definite D call. The V and J ends lost 5 bases and 3 bases respectively, with 10 bases between them. This CDR3 is 13 amino acids long. Germline CDR1 reads SEHNR; CDR2 reads FQNEAQ (reference sequence). The CDR3 loop reads CASSLVLDTEAFF. The DNA for the CDR3 is TGTGCCAGCAGCCTAGTCCTCGACACTGAAGCTTTCTTT. The full variable domain, its missing parts supplied by reference TRBV7-9 and TRBJ1-1, is DTGVSQNPRHKITKRGQNVTFRCDPISEHNRLYWYRQTLGQGPEFLTYFQNEAQLEKSRLLSDRFSAERPKGSFSTLEIQRTEQGDSAMYLCASSLVLDTEAFFGQGTRLTVV.

This clonotype was seen at least ten times. This chain connects TRBV7-9 to TRBJ1-1; TRBD1 might be the D (6 bases). Germline V gives CDR1 SEHNR, CDR2 FQNEAQ (reference sequence). The CDR3 extends over 12 amino acids. Trimming cost V 5 bases and J 8 bases, with 12 bases left between them. In DNA, the CDR3 is TGTGCCAGCAGCACCCAGGGGTGGGAAGCTTTCTTT. This encodes CASSTQGWEAFF.

This clonotype has at least ten counts. This rearrangement joins TRBV28 to TRBJ1-2, with 9 bases identical to TRBD1. Germline V CDR1 and CDR2: MDHEN, SYDVKM. The CDR3 totals 13 residues. With 3 bases clipped from V and 9 bases from J, the junction kept 5 bases outside the gene matches. The CDR3 region is CASSFSTGGSYTF. The CDR3 DNA follows: TGTGCCAGCAGTTTCTCGACAGGGGGAAGCTACACCTTC.

In its sample, this clonotype was seen many times. The rearrangement links TRBV6-2 or TRBV6-3 to TRBJ1-2; a weak D match, TRBD1 (6 bases). Trimming removed 0 bases from V and 6 bases from J, with 14 bases in between. Germline CDR1 is MNHEY and CDR2 is SVGEGT. This CDR3 has 15 amino acids. The CDR3 nucleotides read TGTGCCAGCAGTTACTCGTCCAGGGGATCGCATGGCTACACCTTC. As protein: CASSYSSRGSHGYTF.

Many counts were recorded for this clonotype. The gene calls are TRBV27 and TRBJ2-7; D perhaps matches TRBD2 (5 bases). Trimming removed 1 base from V and 0 bases from J, with 16 bases in between. The CDR3 has 17 residues. Germline assignment: CDR1 MNHEY and CDR2 SMNVEV (reference sequence). This chain's CDR3 is CASSLLSGGGSSYEQYF. The CDR3 bases are TGTGCCAGCAGTTTATTGTCTGGCGGTGGGAGCTCCTACGAGCAGTACTTC.

The rearrangement uses TRBV6-1 and TRBJ1-5, with D uncertain. Trimming left V 2 bases short and J 7 bases short, with 9 bases between. The CDR3 has 13 residues. Per the germline V gene, CDR1 is MNHNS and CDR2 is SASEGT. The CDR3 sequence is CASSENEGQPQHF. CDR3 nucleotides: TGTGCCAGCAGTGAAAATGAGGGACAGCCCCAGCATTTT.